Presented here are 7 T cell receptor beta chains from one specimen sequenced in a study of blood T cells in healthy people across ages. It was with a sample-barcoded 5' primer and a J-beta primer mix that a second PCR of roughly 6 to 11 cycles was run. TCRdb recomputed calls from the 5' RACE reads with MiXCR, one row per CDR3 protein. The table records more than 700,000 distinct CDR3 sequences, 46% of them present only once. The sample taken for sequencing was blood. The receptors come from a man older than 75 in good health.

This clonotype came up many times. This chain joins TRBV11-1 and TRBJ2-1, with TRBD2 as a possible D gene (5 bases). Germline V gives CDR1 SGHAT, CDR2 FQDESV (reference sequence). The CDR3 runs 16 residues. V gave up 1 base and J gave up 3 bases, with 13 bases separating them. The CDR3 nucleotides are TGTGCCAGCAGCTTAGTGGCTACGGGAAGCTACAATGAGCAGTTCTTC. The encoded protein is CASSLVATGSYNEQFF.

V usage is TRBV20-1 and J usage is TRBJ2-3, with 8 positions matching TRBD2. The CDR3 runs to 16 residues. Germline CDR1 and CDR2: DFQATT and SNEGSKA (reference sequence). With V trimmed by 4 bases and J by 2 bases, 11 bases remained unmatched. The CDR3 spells CSAKGGAGESTDTQYF. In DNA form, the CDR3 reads TGCAGTGCTAAGGGAGGAGCGGGAGAATCCACAGATACGCAGTATTTT.

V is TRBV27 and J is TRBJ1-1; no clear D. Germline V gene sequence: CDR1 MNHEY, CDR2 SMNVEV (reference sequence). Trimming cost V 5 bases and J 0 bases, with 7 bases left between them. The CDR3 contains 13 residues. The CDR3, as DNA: TGTGCCAGCAGTCCCGGGGTGAACACTGAAGCTTTCTTT. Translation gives CASSPGVNTEAFF.

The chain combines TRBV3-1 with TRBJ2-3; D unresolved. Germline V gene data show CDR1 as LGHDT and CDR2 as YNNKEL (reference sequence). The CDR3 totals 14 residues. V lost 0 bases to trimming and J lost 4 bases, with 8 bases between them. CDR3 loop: CASSQDVVADTQYF. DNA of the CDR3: TGTGCCAGCAGCCAAGATGTGGTCGCAGATACGCAGTATTTT.

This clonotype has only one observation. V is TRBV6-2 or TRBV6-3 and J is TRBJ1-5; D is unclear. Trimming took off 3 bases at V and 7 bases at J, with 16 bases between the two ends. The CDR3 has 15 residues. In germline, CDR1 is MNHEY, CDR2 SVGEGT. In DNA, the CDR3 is TGTGCCAGCAGTTATACGGGCAGCGTCAAGCAGCCCCAGCATTTT. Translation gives CASSYTGSVKQPQHF.

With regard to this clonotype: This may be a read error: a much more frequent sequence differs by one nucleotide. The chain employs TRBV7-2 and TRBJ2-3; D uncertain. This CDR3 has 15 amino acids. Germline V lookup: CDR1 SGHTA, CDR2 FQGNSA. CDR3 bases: TGTGCCAGCAGCTTAGAATCCGGTTACCCAGATACGCGGTATTTT. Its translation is CASSLESGYPDTRYF.

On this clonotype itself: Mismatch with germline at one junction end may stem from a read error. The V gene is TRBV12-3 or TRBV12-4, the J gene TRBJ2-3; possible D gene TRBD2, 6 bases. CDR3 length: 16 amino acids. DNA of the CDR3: TGTGCCAGCAGTTTACGGGAGACCGGTTTATTAGATGCGCAGTATTTT. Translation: CASSLRETGLLDAQYF.